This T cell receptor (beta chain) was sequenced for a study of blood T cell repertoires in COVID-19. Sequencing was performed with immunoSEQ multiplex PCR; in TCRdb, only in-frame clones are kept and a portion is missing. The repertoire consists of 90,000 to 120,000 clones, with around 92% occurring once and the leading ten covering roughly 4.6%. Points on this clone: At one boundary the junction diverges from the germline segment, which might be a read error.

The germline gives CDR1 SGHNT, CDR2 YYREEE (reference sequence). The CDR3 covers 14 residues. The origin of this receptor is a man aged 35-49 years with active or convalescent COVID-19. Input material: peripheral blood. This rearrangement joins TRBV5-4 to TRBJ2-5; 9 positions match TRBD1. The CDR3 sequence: CASSRDRATEIQYF. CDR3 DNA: TGTGCCAGCAGCCGGGACAGGGCCACAGAGATCCAGTACTTC. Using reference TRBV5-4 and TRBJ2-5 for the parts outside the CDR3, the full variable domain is ETGVTQSPTHLIKTRGQQVTLRCSSQSGHNTVSWYQQALGQGPQFIFQYYREEENGRGNFPPRFSGLQFPNYSSELNVNALELDDSALYLCASSRDRATEIQYFGPGTRLLVL.